These 28 T cell receptor beta chains came from one sample sequenced in a study of PD-1 blockade in classical Hodgkin lymphoma. The table came from immunoSEQ multiplex PCR; TCRdb's copy has only in-frame clones and leaves some out. Here the sample spans roughly 25,000 clones, around 82% being singletons. Relapse after autologous stem cell transplantation occurred in every patient, and brentuximab vedotin exposure varied. Sample: peripheral blood mononuclear cells (PBMCs), taken before the second cycle of nivolumab. All receptors come from a human donor with classical Hodgkin lymphoma.

This clone has a single count. This chain uses TRBV13 with TRBJ2-4; TRBD1 matches 7 bases. This CDR3 region has 15 residues. Germline CDR1 is PRHDT and CDR2 is FYEKMQ (reference sequence). Germline trimming cut 1 base from V and 3 bases from J; bases unmatched to any gene: 3. The CDR3, as DNA: TGTGCCAGCAGCTTAGTTTCAGGGGGCAAAAACATTCAGTACTTC. It is translated as CASSLVSGGKNIQYF.

The chain uses TRBV9 and TRBJ2-7, with D maybe TRBD2 (7 bases). Trimming cost V 0 bases and J 6 bases, with 13 bases left between them. The CDR3 has 14 residues. From germline, CDR1 is SGDLS and CDR2 YYNGEE. The CDR3 nucleotides are TGTGCCAGCAGCGTAGCCTCAGGGGAGGGCGAGCAGTACTTC. It is translated as CASSVASGEGEQYF.

The V call is TRBV19, the J call TRBJ2-7, with 11 bases that match TRBD2. Germline trimming cut 4 bases from V and 3 bases from J; bases unmatched to any gene: 5. The germline CDR1 and CDR2 sequences are LNHDA and SQIVND (reference sequence). The CDR3 totals 15 residues. The CDR3: CASSTGLAVRYEQYF. CDR3 coding DNA: TGTGCCAGTAGTACGGGACTAGCGGTCCGCTACGAGCAGTACTTC.

This clone was found a few times. The chain uses TRBV25-1 and TRBJ1-1; D ambiguous. V was shortened by 6 bases and J by 11 bases, with 19 bases between the two germline ends. This CDR3 is 13 amino acids long. Per the germline V gene, CDR1 is MGHDK and CDR2 is SYGVNS. CDR3 in amino acids: CASSVTWEASAFF. The DNA for the CDR3 is TGTGCCAGCAGCGTCACCTGGGAAGCCTCCGCTTTCTTT.

V and J are TRBV6-5 and TRBJ2-2; D ambiguous. V was clipped by 11 bases and J by 5 bases, with 9 bases between them. This CDR3 contains 11 residues. Per the germline V gene, CDR1 is MNHEY and CDR2 is SVGAGI. This CDR3 is CAVQITGELFF. The CDR3 DNA reads TGTGCCGTTCAGATTACCGGGGAGCTGTTTTTT.

This clone occurred once. The chain has TRBV6-4 and TRBJ2-2, with D unresolved. The CDR3 length is 14 residues. CDR1 MRHNA and CDR2 SNTAGT come from the germline V gene. The germline V and J ends were trimmed by 3 bases and 1 base, with 6 bases remaining between them. The CDR3 sequence: CASSEGQNTGELFF. CDR3 DNA: TGTGCCAGCAGTGAAGGTCAGAACACCGGGGAGCTGTTTTTT.

This clone was detected only once. This rearrangement joins TRBV7-3 to TRBJ2-5; D gene uncertain. V lost 4 bases, J lost 0 bases, and 6 bases lay in between. This CDR3 region has 13 residues. Germline V gene sequence: CDR1 SGHTA, CDR2 FQGTGA. The CDR3: CASSSVNQETQYF. CDR3 nucleotide sequence: TGTGCCAGCAGCTCAGTAAACCAAGAGACCCAGTACTTC.

The V call is TRBV19, the J call TRBJ2-5, with unresolved D. The CDR3 is 13 amino acids. V lost 8 bases and J lost 2, with 12 bases in between. CDR1 is LNHDA, CDR2 SQIVND, per germline (reference sequence). The CDR3 region has the DNA TGTGCCAGTCGCCGCGGAACACAAGAGACCCAGTACTTC. Translating gives CASRRGTQETQYF.

This chain's CDR3 is CASRTGGAYYGYTF. DNA of the CDR3: TGTGCCAGCAGGACAGGGGGCGCTTACTATGGCTACACCTTC. The V and J genes are TRBV28 and TRBJ1-2; TRBD1 agrees at 10 bases. The CDR3 runs to 14 residues. Germline V gives CDR1 MDHEN, CDR2 SYDVKM. The ends lost 6 bases at V and 3 bases at J; junction bases unmatched: 4.

This clone is termed medium-sized. J is TRBJ2-1 and V is TRBV2; no clear D. The CDR3 spans 15 residues. The germline V gene has CDR1 SNHLY and CDR2 FYNNEI. Trimming left V 1 base short and J 0 bases short, with 7 bases between. The CDR3 region has the DNA TGTGCCAGCAGTGAAGGCCTAAACTCCTACAATGAGCAGTTCTTC. Amino acid sequence: CASSEGLNSYNEQFF.

This clone was seen more than once but under ten times. J is TRBJ2-1 and V is TRBV9; 9 nucleotides agree with TRBD2. CDR3 length: 16 residues. Trimming cost V 1 base and J 2 bases; bases outside gene matches: 4. Germline CDR1 SGDLS, CDR2 YYNGEE. As DNA, the CDR3 is TGTGCCAGCAGCGTACCTAGCGGGGATCCCTACAATGAGCAGTTCTTC. This encodes CASSVPSGDPYNEQFF.

The chain combines TRBV18 with TRBJ2-7, with 8 bases aligning to TRBD1. Germline CDR1 reads KGHSH; CDR2 reads LQKENI. The ends lost 3 bases at V and 2 bases at J; junction bases unmatched: 3. This CDR3 has 14 residues. The CDR3 is CASSPSQGAYEQYF. The CDR3 DNA reads TGTGCCAGCTCACCCTCACAGGGGGCCTACGAGCAGTACTTC.

V and J are TRBV13 and TRBJ1-1; TRBD1 matches at 7 bases. CDR1 is PRHDT, CDR2 FYEKMQ, per germline (reference sequence). Trimming cost V 8 bases and J 11 bases; bases outside gene matches: 14. The CDR3 is 13 residues long. CDR3 amino acids: CASSHRGEGWAFF. For the CDR3, the DNA is TGTGCCAGCTCCCACAGGGGAGAGGGTTGGGCTTTCTTT.

CDR3 residues: CSARSTEQYF. CDR3 in DNA: TGCAGTGCTAGGTCCACCGAGCAGTACTTC. The gene calls are TRBV20-1 and TRBJ2-7, with no clear D. The CDR3 extends over 10 amino acids. Trimming pared 3 bases from V and 6 bases from J, leaving 6 bases between. Per the germline V gene, CDR1 is DFQATT and CDR2 is SNEGSKA (reference sequence).

CDR3 DNA sequence: TGTGCCAGCAGTTTGGCCGGGACGGTGAAGGCCCAGCATTTT. It is translated as CASSLAGTVKAQHF. The gene calls are TRBV28 and TRBJ1-5, with D perhaps matching TRBD1 (5 bases). The CDR3 totals 14 residues. Germline CDR1 reads MDHEN; CDR2 reads SYDVKM. Trimming removed 3 bases at V and 11 bases at J, with 17 bases between.

This chain links TRBV25-1 with TRBJ2-6; D not certain. The CDR3 has 16 amino acids. Germline lookup yields CDR1 MGHDK and CDR2 SYGVNS. Deletions cut 6 bases from V and 0 bases from J, with 12 bases between. The CDR3 region is CASSLDLPSGANVLTF. The CDR3 coding sequence is TGTGCCAGCAGCCTTGATCTGCCCTCTGGGGCCAACGTCCTGACTTTC.

This clone appeared once. V is TRBV6-5 and J is TRBJ1-5; possible D gene TRBD1, 6 bases. Trimming took off 4 bases at V and 0 bases at J, with 10 bases between the two ends. Germline values: CDR1 MNHEY, CDR2 SVGAGI. The CDR3 extends over 15 amino acids. This chain's CDR3 is CASSSRGYSNQPQHF. The CDR3 DNA reads TGTGCCAGCAGTTCCAGGGGATATAGCAATCAGCCCCAGCATTTT.

The CDR3 reads CASKDPGVNEKLFF. The CDR3 DNA sequence: TGCGCCAGCAAGGACCCAGGGGTAAATGAAAAACTGTTTTTT. The rearrangement links TRBV5-1 to TRBJ1-4, with D possibly matching TRBD1 (6 bases). The length of the CDR3 is 14 residues. Germline V gene sequence: CDR1 SGHRS, CDR2 YFSETQ. The V end lost 6 bases, the J end lost 5 bases, and 14 bases lay between the germline ends.

The rearrangement joins TRBV12-5 to TRBJ2-5, with D perhaps matching TRBD1 or TRBD2 (5 bases each). Between the trimmed V and J ends, which lost 6 bases and 2 bases, there was a span of 19 bases. The CDR3 is 16 amino acids. CDR1 LGHNT and CDR2 FRNRAP come from the germline V gene. CDR3 in amino acids: CASGPTGTGKQETQYF. The DNA of the CDR3 is TGTGCTAGTGGGCCGACCGGGACCGGGAAACAAGAGACCCAGTACTTC.

This chain uses TRBV7-2 with TRBJ1-2, with TRBD1 as a possible D gene (6 bases). The germline V and J ends were trimmed by 5 bases and 5 bases, with 15 bases remaining between them. Germline assignment: CDR1 SGHTA and CDR2 FQGNSA. The CDR3 totals 14 residues. As DNA, the CDR3 is TGTGCCAGCAGCCAGGGACATGTCCGGTATGGCTACACCTTC. Protein sequence: CASSQGHVRYGYTF.

This clone was seen once. This chain uses TRBV7-8 with TRBJ1-4, with D hard to call. The germline V gene encodes CDR1 SGHVS and CDR2 FQNEAQ. V lost 1 base and J lost 5, with 14 bases in between. CDR3 length: 16 residues. The CDR3 loop reads CASSLGWEGSNEKLFF. As DNA, the CDR3 is TGTGCCAGCAGCTTAGGGTGGGAGGGATCCAATGAAAAACTGTTTTTT.

The chain carries TRBV7-2 and TRBJ1-4, with D hard to call. The CDR3 contains 15 residues. Germline V CDR1 and CDR2: SGHTA, FQGNSA. Between the trimmed V and J ends, which lost 1 base and 5 bases, there was a span of 11 bases. The CDR3 here is CASSLVWAPNEKLFF. CDR3 sequence (DNA): TGTGCCAGCAGCTTAGTATGGGCTCCGAATGAAAAACTGTTTTTT.

V gene TRBV6-1 combines with J gene TRBJ2-6, with 7 bases identical to TRBD1. The ends lost 7 bases at V and 0 bases at J; junction bases unmatched: 3. The CDR3 has 15 amino acids. Germline lookup yields CDR1 MNHNS and CDR2 SASEGT. The CDR3 sequence is CASTGTASGANVLTF. The CDR3 DNA reads TGTGCCAGCACCGGGACAGCCTCTGGGGCCAACGTCCTGACTTTC.

This clone was recorded a few times. The rearrangement joins TRBV5-6 to TRBJ2-4; the D is unclear. This CDR3 contains 17 residues. CDR1 and CDR2 (germline): SGHDT, YYEEEE. V shed 0 bases and J shed 2 bases, with 15 bases lying between them. The CDR3 nucleotides are TGTGCCAGCAGCTTGGAACCTATCAAAAAGTCCAAAAACATTCAGTACTTC. Translation gives CASSLEPIKKSKNIQYF.

This clone was counted only a few times. This sequence joins TRBV30 and TRBJ1-6, with D tentatively TRBD1 (5 bases). The CDR3 contains 17 residues. Between the trimmed V and J ends, which lost 5 bases and 0 bases, there was a span of 17 bases. Germline CDR1 is GTSNPN and CDR2 is SVGIG (reference sequence). CDR3 residues: CAWGGRGVSSYNSPLHF. The CDR3, as DNA: TGTGCCTGGGGAGGACGGGGGGTAAGCTCCTATAATTCACCCCTCCACTTT.

CDR3 protein: CASSQEGGLGRDATNEKLFF. DNA for the CDR3: TGCGCCAGCAGCCAAGAAGGGGGCTTGGGGAGGGACGCAACTAATGAAAAACTGTTTTTT. The genes are TRBV4-3 and TRBJ1-4, with 7 bases matching TRBD1. Trimming cost V 0 bases and J 0 bases; bases outside gene matches: 13. Germline V gene sequence: CDR1 LGHNA, CDR2 YSLEER. The CDR3 loop spans 20 amino acids.

The V call is TRBV7-9, the J call TRBJ2-1, with 9 positions matching TRBD1. Germline-derived CDR1 and CDR2 are SEHNR and FQNEAQ (reference sequence). This CDR3 contains 15 residues. The V and J ends lost 3 bases and 3 bases, in that order; junction bases with no gene match: 3. The CDR3 DNA sequence: TGTGCCAGCAGCTTGAGGACAGGGGTCTACAATGAGCAGTTCTTC. Residues: CASSLRTGVYNEQFF.

V is TRBV9 and J is TRBJ1-2, with D maybe TRBD1 (6 bases). The CDR3 length is 13 residues. Trimming shortened V by 4 bases and J by 4 bases, and 11 bases separated the two germline ends. Germline-derived CDR1 and CDR2 are SGDLS and YYNGEE. This CDR3 is CASSPEDSYGYTF. In nucleotides, the CDR3 is TGTGCCAGCAGCCCCGAGGACAGCTATGGCTACACCTTC.